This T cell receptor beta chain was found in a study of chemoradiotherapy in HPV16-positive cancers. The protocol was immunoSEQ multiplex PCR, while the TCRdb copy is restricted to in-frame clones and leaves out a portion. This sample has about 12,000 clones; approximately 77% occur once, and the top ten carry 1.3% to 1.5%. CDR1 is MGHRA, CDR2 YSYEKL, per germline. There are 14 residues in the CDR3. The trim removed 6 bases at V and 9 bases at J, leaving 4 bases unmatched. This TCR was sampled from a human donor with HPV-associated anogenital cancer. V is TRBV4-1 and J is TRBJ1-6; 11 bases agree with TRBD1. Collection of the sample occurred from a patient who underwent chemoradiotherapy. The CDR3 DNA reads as TGCGCCAGCAGGGGGACAGGGGGAAGTTCACCCCTCCACTTT. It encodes CASRGTGGSSPLHF.